This entry features one TCR beta chain sequence. Other nucleotide sequences in the sample specify the same CDR3. The sequenced template was cDNA made from the entire isolated RNA. The assay was immunoSEQ multiplex PCR, and TCRdb's table has in-frame clones only and misses some. This table holds a few hundred thousand clones, approximately 31% found once. The sample comes from a study of beta chain features in type 1 diabetes. The CDR3 extends over 14 amino acids. CDR1 KGHSH and CDR2 LQKENI come from the germline V gene. Trimming cost V 2 bases and J 2 bases, with 7 bases left between them. This receptor was identified in a man younger than 35 in good health. Sample: naive CD4+ T cells from blood. The chain couples TRBV18 to TRBJ2-1; a weak D match, TRBD2 (5 bases). The CDR3 sequence: CASSPAGTYNEQFF. Here the CDR3 DNA reads TGTGCCAGCTCACCAGCCGGGACCTACAATGAGCAGTTCTTC.